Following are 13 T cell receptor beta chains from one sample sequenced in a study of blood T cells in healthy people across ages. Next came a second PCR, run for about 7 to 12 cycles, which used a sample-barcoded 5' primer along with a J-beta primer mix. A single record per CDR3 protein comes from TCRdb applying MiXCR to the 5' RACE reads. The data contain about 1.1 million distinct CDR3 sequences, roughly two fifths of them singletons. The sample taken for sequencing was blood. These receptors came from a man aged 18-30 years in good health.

CDR3 amino acids: CASSVGTSGGEETQYF. As DNA, the CDR3 is TGTGCCAGCAGCGTAGGGACTAGCGGGGGAGAAGAGACCCAGTACTTC. The J gene is TRBJ2-5, the V gene TRBV9; 13 bases line up with TRBD2. This CDR3 has 16 amino acids. The germline CDR1 and CDR2 sequences are SGDLS and YYNGEE. V shed 0 bases, J shed 3 bases, and the junction held 2 bases outside the gene matches.

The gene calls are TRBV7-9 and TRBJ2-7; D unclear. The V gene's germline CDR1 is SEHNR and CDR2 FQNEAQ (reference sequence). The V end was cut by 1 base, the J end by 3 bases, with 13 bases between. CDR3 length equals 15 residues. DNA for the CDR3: TGTGCCAGCAGCTTAGAGGTCCGACCGAGCTACGAGCAGTACTTC. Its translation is CASSLEVRPSYEQYF.

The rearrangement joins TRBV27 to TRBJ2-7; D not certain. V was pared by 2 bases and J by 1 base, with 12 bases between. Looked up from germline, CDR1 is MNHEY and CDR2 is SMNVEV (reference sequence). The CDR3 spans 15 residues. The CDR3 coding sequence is TGTGCCAGCAGTTTAAGTCAGGTTACTTCCTACGAGCAGTACTTC. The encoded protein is CASSLSQVTSYEQYF.

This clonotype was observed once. The CDR3 DNA sequence: TGTGCCAGCAGCTTCAGGGGGCGCGGATATTCTACTAATGAAAAACTGTTTTTT. It codes for CASSFRGRGYSTNEKLFF. The chain carries TRBV7-8 and TRBJ1-4; 8 bases are shared with TRBD1. After removal of 3 bases from V and 2 bases from J, the junction contained 11 bases not matched to a gene. The CDR3 is 18 amino acids. The germline V gene encodes CDR1 SGHVS and CDR2 FQNEAQ.

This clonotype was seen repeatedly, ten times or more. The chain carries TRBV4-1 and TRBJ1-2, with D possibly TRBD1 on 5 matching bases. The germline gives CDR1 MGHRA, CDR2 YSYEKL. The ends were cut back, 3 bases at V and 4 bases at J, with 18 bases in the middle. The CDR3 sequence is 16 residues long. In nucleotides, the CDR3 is TGCGCCAGCAGCCAGACTGTGGGGCACCCGGGCTATGGCTACACCTTC. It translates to CASSQTVGHPGYGYTF.

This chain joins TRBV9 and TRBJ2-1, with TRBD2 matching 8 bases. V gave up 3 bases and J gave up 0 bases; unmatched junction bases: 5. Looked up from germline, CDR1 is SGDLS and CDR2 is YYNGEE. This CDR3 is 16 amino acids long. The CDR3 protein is CASSGTSGASYNEQFF. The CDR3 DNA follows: TGTGCCAGCAGCGGAACTAGCGGAGCCTCCTACAATGAGCAGTTCTTC.

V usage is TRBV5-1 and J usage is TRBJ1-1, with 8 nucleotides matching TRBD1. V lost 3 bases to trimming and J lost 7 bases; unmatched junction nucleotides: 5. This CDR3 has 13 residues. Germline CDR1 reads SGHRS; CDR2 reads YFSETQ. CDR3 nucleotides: TGCGCCAGCAGCTCTACAGGGGGGGGTGAAGCTTTCTTT. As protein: CASSSTGGGEAFF. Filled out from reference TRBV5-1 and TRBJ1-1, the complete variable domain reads KAGVTQTPRYLIKTRGQQVTLSCSPISGHRSVSWYQQTPGQGLQFLFEYFSETQRNKGNFPGRFSGRQFSNSRSEMNVSTLELGDSALYLCASSSTGGGEAFFGQGTRLTVV.

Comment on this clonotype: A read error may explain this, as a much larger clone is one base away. CDR3 sequence: CASSQGFSGGSLIEQYF. CDR3 DNA: TGCGCCAGCAGCCAGGGTTTTAGCGGGGGGTCCCTTATTGAGCAGTACTTC. This chain joins TRBV4-3 and TRBJ2-5, with 10 nucleotides matching TRBD2. The CDR3 has 17 amino acids. V trimming: 3 bases; J trimming: 11 bases; junction bases outside the gene matches: 18. The germline gives CDR1 LGHNA, CDR2 YSLEER.

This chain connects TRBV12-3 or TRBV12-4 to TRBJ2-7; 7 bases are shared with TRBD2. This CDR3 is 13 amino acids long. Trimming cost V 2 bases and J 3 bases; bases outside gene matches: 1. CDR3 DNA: TGTGCCAGCAGTTTACCGGGGGGCTACGAGCAGTACTTC. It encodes CASSLPGGYEQYF.

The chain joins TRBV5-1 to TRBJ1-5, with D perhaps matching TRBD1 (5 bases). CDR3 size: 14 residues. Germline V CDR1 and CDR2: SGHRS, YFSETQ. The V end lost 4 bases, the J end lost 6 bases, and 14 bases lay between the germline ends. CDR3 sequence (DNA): TGCGCCAGCAGCCCCATGGGGGGGGTTCAGCCCCAGCATTTT. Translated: CASSPMGGVQPQHF.

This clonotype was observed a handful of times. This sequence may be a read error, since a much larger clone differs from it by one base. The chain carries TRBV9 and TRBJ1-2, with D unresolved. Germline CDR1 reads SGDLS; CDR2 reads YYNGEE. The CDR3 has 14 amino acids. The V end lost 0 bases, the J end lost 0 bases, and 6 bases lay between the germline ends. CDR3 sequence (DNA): TGTGCCAGCAGCGTAGGGGCAGCTAACTATGGCTACACCTTC. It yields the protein CASSVGAANYGYTF.

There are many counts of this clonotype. The CDR3 loop reads CASSLTRDGEQYF. CDR3 nucleotide sequence: TGTGCCAGCAGCCTAACCAGGGATGGCGAGCAGTACTTC. The chain uses TRBV12-3 or TRBV12-4 and TRBJ2-7; possibly TRBD1 for D (5 bases). V lost 6 bases, J lost 6 bases, and 15 bases lay in between. This CDR3 spans 13 amino acids.

The CDR3 DNA follows: TGTGCCAGCAGCGCAGACCTGGTCGGGTACAATGAGCAGTACTTC. This translates into CASSADLVGYNEQYF. This chain links TRBV9 with TRBJ2-5; no reliable D call. The CDR3 covers 15 residues. The germline V and J ends were trimmed by 3 bases and 11 bases, with 23 bases remaining between them. The germline CDR1 and CDR2 sequences are SGDLS and YYNGEE.